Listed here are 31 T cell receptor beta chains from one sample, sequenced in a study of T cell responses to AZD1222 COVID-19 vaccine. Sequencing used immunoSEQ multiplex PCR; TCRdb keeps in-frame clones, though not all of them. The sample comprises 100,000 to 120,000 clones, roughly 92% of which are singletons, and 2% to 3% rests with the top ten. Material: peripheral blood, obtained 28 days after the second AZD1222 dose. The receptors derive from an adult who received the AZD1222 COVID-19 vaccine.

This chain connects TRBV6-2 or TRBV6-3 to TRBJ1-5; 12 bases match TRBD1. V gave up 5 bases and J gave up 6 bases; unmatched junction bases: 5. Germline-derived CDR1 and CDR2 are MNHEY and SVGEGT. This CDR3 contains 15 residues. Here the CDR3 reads CASSPGTGGGQPQHF. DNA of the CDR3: TGTGCCAGCAGTCCCGGGACAGGGGGCGGTCAGCCCCAGCATTTT.

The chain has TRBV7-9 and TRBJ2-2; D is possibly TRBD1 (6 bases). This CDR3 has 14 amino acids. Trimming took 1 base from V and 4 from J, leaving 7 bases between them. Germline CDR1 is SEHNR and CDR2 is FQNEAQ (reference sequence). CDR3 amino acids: CASSLDRVTGELFF. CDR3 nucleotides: TGTGCCAGCAGCTTAGACAGGGTCACCGGGGAGCTGTTTTTT.

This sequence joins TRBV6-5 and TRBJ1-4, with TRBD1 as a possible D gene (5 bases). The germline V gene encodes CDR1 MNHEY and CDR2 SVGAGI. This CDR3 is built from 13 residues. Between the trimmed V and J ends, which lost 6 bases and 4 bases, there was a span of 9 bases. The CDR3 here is CASRRQGNEKLFF. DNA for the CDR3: TGTGCCAGCAGACGGCAGGGTAATGAAAAACTGTTTTTT.

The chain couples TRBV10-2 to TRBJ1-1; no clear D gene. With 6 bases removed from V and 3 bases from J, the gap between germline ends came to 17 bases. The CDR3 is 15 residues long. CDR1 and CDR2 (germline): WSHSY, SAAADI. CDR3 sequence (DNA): TGCGCCAGCAGCGCCTTTCTTAGGGCAGACACTGAAGCTTTCTTT. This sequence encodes CASSAFLRADTEAFF.

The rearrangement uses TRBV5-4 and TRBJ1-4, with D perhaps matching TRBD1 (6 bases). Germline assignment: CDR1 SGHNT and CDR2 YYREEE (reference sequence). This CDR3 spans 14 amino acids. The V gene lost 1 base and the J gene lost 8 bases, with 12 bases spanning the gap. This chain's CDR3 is CASSLLGGGEKLFF. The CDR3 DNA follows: TGTGCCAGCAGCTTGTTGGGGGGGGGCGAAAAACTGTTTTTT. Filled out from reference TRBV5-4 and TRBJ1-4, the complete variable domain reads ETGVTQSPTHLIKTRGQQVTLRCSSQSGHNTVSWYQQALGQGPQFIFQYYREEENGRGNFPPRFSGLQFPNYSSELNVNALELDDSALYLCASSLLGGGEKLFFGSGTQLSVL.

The CDR3 DNA is TGTGCCAGCAGGACCGCGGGCCGGACCTACGAGCAGTACTTC. Protein product: CASRTAGRTYEQYF. The chain employs TRBV28 and TRBJ2-7; D is perhaps TRBD2 (5 bases). With 6 bases removed from V and 2 bases from J, the gap between germline ends came to 14 bases. The CDR3 covers 14 residues. In germline, CDR1 is MDHEN, CDR2 SYDVKM.

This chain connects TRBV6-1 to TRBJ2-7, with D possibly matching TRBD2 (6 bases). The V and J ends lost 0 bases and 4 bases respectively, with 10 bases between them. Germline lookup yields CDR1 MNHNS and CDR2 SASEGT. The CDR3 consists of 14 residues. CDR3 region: CASSEAWGVYEQYF. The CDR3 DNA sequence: TGTGCCAGCAGTGAAGCGTGGGGGGTTTACGAGCAGTACTTC.

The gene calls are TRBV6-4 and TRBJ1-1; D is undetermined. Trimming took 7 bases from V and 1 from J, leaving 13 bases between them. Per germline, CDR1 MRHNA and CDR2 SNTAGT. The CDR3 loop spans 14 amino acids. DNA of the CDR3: TGTGCCAGCAATTTTCGCGGGCGGAACACTGAAGCTTTCTTT. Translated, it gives CASNFRGRNTEAFF.

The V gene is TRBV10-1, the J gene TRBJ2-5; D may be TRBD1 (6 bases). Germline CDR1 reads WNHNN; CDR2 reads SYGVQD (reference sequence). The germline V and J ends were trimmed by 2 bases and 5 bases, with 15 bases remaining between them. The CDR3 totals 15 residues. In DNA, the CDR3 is TGCGCCAGCAGTGAGGTCCAGGGGTTGTTGGAGACCCAGTACTTC. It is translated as CASSEVQGLLETQYF.

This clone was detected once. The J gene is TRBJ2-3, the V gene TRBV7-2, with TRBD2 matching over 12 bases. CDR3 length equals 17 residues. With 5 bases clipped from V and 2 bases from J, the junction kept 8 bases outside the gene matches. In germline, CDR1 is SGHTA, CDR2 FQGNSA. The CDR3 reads CASSPRLAGASTDTQYF. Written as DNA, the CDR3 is TGTGCCAGCAGCCCAAGACTAGCGGGGGCCTCCACAGATACGCAGTATTTT.

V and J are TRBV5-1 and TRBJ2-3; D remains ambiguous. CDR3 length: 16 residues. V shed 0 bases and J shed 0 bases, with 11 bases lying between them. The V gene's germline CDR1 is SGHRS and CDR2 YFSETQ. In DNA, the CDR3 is TGCGCCAGCAGCTTGGACCCACCGGGTAGCACAGATACGCAGTATTTT. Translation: CASSLDPPGSTDTQYF.

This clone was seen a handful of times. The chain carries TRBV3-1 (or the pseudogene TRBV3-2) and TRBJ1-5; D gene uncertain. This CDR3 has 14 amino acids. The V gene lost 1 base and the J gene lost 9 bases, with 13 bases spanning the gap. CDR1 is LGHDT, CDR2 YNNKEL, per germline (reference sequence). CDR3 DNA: TGTGCCAGCAGCCAAGTGGCAGGTTCGGGGCCCCAGCATTTT. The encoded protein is CASSQVAGSGPQHF.

DNA for the CDR3: TGTGCCAGCACTCAAACGAACACAGATACGCAGTATTTT. This encodes CASTQTNTDTQYF. The chain is built from TRBV12-3 or TRBV12-4 and TRBJ2-3; D is unresolved. The CDR3 contains 13 residues. The V end was cut by 7 bases, the J end by 2 bases, with 10 bases between.

The CDR3 DNA is TGCAGTGCTAGTCCGGCGGGACTAGCGGGGTACAATGAGCAGTTCTTC. Protein: CSASPAGLAGYNEQFF. The chain carries TRBV20-1 and TRBJ2-1; 13 positions match TRBD2. This CDR3 comprises 16 residues. Germline CDR1 DFQATT, CDR2 SNEGSKA (reference sequence). The V segment lost 3 bases and the J segment 4 bases; nucleotides outside the gene matches: 6.

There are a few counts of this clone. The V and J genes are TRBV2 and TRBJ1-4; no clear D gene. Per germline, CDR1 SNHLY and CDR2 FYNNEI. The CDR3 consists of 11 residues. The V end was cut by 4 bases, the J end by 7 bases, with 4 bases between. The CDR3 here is CASSVTEKLFF. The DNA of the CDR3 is TGTGCCAGCAGTGTTACTGAAAAACTGTTTTTT.

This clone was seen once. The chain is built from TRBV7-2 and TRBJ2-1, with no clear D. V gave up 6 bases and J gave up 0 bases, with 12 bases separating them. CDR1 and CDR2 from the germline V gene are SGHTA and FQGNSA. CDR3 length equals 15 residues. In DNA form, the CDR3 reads TGTGCCAGCAGTCGCGCACAGAGCTCCTACAATGAGCAGTTCTTC. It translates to CASSRAQSSYNEQFF.

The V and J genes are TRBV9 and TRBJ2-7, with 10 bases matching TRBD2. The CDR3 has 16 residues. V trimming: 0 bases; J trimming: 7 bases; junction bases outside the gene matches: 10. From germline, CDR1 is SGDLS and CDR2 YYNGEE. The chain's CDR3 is CASSVGPAGGPWEQYF. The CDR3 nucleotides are TGTGCCAGCAGCGTAGGTCCAGCGGGGGGGCCGTGGGAGCAGTACTTC.

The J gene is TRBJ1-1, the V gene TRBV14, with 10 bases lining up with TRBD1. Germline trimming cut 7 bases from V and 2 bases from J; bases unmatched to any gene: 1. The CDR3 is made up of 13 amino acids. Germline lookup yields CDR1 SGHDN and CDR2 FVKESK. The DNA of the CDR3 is TGTGCCAGCACGACAGGGGGCAACACTGAAGCTTTCTTT. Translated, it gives CASTTGGNTEAFF.

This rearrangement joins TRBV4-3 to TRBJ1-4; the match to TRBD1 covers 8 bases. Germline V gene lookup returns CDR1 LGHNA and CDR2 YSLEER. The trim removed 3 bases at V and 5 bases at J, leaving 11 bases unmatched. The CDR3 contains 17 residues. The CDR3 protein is CASSQNTGQGTNEKLFF. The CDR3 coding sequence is TGCGCCAGCAGCCAGAACACTGGACAGGGAACAAATGAAAAACTGTTTTTT.

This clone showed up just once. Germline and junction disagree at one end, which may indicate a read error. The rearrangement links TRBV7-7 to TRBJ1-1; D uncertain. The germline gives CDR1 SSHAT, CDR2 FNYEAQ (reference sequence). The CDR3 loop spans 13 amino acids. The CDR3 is CASSLERGTEAFF. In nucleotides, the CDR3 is TGTGCTAGCAGCTTAGAGCGGGGCACTGAAGCTTTCTTT. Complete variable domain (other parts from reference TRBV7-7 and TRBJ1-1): GAGVSQSPRYKVTKRGQDVTLRCDPISSHATLYWYQQALGQGPEFLTYFNYEAQPDKSGLPSDRFSAERPEGSISTLTIQRTEQRDSAMYRCASSLERGTEAFFGQGTRLTVV.

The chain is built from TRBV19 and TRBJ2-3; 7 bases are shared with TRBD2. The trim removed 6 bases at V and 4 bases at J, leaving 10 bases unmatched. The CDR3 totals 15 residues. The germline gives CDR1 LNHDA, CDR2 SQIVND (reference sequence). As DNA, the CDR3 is TGTGCCAGTAGGATCGGGACTACGGCGTCAGATACGCAGTATTTT. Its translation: CASRIGTTASDTQYF.

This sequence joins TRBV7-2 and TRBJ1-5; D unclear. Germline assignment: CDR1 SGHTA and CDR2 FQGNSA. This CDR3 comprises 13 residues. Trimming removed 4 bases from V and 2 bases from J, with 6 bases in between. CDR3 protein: CASSSKGNQPQHF. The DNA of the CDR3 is TGTGCCAGCAGCTCGAAAGGCAATCAGCCCCAGCATTTT.

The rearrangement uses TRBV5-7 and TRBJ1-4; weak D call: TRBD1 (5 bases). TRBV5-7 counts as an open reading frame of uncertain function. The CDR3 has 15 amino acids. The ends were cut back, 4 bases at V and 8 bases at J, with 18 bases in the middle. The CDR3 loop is CASSTPPGLPEKLFF. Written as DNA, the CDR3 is TGTGCCAGCAGCACGCCACCGGGACTCCCAGAAAAACTGTTTTTT.

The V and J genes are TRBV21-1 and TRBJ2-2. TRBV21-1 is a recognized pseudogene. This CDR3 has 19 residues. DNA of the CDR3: TGTGCCAGCAGACTACCTCGGGCAGCCCTTCCCGGAGACACCGGGGAGCTGTTTTTT. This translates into CASRLPRAALPGDTGELFF.

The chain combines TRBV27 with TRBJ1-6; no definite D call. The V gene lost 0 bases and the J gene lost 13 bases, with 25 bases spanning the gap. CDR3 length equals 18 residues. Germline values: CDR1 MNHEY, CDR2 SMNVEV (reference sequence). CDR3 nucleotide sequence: TGTGCCAGCAGTTTATCTCTGTATGCGGGTGGGATAATTCGGCCCCTCCACTTT. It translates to CASSLSLYAGGIIRPLHF.

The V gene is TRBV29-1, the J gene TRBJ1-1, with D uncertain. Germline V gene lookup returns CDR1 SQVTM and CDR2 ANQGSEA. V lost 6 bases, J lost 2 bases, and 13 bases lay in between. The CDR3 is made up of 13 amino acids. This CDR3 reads CSVPGLHNTEAFF. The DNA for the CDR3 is TGCAGCGTACCCGGACTTCATAACACTGAAGCTTTCTTT. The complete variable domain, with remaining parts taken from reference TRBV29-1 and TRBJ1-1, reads SAVISQKPSRDICQRGTSLTIQCQVDSQVTMMFWYRQQPGQSLTLIATANQGSEATYESGFVIDKFPISRPNLTFSTLTVSNMSPEDSSIYLCSVPGLHNTEAFFGQGTRLTVV.

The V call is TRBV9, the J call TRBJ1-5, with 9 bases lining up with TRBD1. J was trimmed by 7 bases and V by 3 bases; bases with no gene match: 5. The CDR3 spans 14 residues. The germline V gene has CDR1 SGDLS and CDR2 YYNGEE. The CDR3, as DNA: TGTGCCAGCAGCGGGGGACAGGGAGAGCAGCCCCAGCATTTT. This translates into CASSGGQGEQPQHF. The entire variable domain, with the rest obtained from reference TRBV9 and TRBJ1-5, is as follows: DSGVTQTPKHLITATGQRVTLRCSPRSGDLSVYWYQQSLDQGLQFLIQYYNGEERAKGNILERFSAQQFPDLHSELNLSSLELGDSALYFCASSGGQGEQPQHFGDGTRLSIL.

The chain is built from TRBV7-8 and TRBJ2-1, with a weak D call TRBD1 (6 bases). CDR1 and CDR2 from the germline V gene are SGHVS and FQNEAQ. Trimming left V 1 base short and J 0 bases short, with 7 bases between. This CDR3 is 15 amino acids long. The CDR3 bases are TGTGCCAGCAGCTTAGGGGACATCTCCTACAATGAGCAGTTCTTC. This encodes CASSLGDISYNEQFF.

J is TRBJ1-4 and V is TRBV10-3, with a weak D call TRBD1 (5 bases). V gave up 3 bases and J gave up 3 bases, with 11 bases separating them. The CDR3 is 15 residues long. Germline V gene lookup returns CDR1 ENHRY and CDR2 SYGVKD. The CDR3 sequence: CAISERGGSNEKLFF. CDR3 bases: TGTGCCATCAGTGAACGGGGGGGATCTAATGAAAAACTGTTTTTT.

The CDR3 is CASSLAFGYRGLEKLFF. The CDR3 DNA sequence: TGTGCCAGCAGCTTAGCGTTCGGGTACAGGGGGCTTGAAAAACTGTTTTTT. The chain recombines TRBV7-9 with TRBJ1-4; 9 bases agree with TRBD1. Germline V gene sequence: CDR1 SEHNR, CDR2 FQNEAQ (reference sequence). The CDR3 extends over 17 amino acids. Trimming at V came to 0 bases and at J to 7 bases, leaving 9 bases not matched to a gene.

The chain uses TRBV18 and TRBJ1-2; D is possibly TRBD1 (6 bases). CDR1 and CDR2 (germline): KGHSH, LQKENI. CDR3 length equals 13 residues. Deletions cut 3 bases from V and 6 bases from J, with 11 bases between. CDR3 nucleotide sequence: TGTGCCAGCTCACCCCGGGACATCGATGGCTACACCTTC. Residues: CASSPRDIDGYTF.